This TCR beta chain is drawn from a study of OX40 agonist ivuxolimab in advanced cancers. Whole-study results and caveats: Expanded clones were, on average, more numerous among CD8+ T cells than CD4+.

In the case of this clone: What it recognizes is unknown.

This CDR3 region has 14 residues. Germline CDR1 reads MDHEN; CDR2 reads SYDVKM. Trimming stripped 7 bases from V and 2 bases from J, with 15 bases between. Here immunoSEQ multiplex PCR was the method, and the copy in TCRdb shows in-frame clones only, minus some. This sample yields 90,000 to 120,000 clones, of which around 90% are seen a single time; roughly 1.1% belongs to the top ten. The sequences come from CD4+ or CD8+ T cells sorted from blood, collected in a trial of the OX40 agonist ivuxolimab. The chain uses TRBV28 and TRBJ2-7; tentatively, D is TRBD2 (6 bases). The origin of this receptor is an adult with an advanced solid tumor such as melanoma, head and neck, liver or kidney cancer. The CDR3 here is CASTPTGDPYEQYF. The CDR3 coding sequence is TGTGCCAGCACCCCGACGGGGGATCCCTACGAGCAGTACTTC.